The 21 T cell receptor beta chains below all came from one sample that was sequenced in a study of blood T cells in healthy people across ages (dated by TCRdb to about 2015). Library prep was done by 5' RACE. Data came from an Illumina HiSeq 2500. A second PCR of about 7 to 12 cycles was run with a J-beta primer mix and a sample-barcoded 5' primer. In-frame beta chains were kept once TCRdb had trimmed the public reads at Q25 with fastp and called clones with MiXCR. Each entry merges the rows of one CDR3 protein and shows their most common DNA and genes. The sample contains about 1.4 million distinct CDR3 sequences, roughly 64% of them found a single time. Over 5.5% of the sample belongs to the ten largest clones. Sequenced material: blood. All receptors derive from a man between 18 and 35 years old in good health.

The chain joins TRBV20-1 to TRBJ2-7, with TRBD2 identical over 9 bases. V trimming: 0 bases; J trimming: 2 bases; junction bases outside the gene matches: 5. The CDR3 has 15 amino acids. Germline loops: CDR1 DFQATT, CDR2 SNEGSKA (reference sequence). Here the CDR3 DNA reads TGCAGTGCTAGAGATCAGACTAGCGGACCCTACGAGCAGTACTTC. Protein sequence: CSARDQTSGPYEQYF.

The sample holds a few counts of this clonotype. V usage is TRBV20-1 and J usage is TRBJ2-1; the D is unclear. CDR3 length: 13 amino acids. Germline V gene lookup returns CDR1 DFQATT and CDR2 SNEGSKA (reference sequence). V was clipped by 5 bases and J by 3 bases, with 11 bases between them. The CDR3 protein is CSAEQDNYNEQFF. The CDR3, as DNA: TGCAGTGCTGAACAAGACAACTACAATGAGCAGTTCTTC.

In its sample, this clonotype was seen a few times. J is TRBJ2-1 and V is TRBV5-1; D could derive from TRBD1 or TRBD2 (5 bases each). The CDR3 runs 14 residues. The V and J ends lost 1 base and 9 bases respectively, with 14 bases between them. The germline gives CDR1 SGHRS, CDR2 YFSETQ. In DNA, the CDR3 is TGCGCCAGCAGCTTGCGGGGCGGGCGCGGTGAGCAGTTCTTC. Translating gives CASSLRGGRGEQFF.

Here the CDR3 reads CASSRRPGAHYGYTF. As DNA, the CDR3 is TGTGCCAGCAGCCGCCGGCCGGGGGCGCACTATGGCTACACCTTC. The chain joins TRBV7-8 to TRBJ1-2; TRBD1 might be the D (6 bases). The germline V gene has CDR1 SGHVS and CDR2 FQNEAQ. The CDR3 is 15 residues long. Trimming cost V 5 bases and J 3 bases, with 16 bases left between them.

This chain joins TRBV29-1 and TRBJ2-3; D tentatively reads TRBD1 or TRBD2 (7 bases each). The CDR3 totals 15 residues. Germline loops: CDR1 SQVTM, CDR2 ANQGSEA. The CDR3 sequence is CTMTSGTESTDTQYF. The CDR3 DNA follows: TGCACCATGACCAGCGGGACAGAAAGCACAGATACGCAGTATTTT.

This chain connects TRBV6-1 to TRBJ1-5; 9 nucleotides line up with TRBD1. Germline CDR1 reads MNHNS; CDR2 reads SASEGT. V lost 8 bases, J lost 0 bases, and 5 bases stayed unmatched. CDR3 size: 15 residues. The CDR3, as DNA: TGTGCCAGCGCTCACAGGGGGCCTAGCAATCAGCCCCAGCATTTT. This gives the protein CASAHRGPSNQPQHF.

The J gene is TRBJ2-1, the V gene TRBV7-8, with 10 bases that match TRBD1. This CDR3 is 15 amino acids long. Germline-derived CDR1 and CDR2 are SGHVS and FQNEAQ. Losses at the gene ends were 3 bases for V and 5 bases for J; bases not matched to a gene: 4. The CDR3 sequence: CASSFGGQGHNEQFF. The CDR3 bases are TGTGCCAGCAGCTTCGGGGGACAGGGGCACAATGAGCAGTTCTTC.

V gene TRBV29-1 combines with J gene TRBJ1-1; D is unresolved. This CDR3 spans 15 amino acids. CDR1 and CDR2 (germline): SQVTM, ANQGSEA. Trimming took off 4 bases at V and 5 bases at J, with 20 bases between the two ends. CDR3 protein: CSVATPSQAGTEAFF. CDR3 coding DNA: TGCAGCGTTGCCACCCCCTCCCAGGCCGGGACTGAAGCTTTCTTT.

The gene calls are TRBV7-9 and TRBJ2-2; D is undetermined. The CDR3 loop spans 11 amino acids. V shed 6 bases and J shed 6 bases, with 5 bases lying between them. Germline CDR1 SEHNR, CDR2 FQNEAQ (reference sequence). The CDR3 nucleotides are TGTGCCAGCAGGGACCCCGGGGAGCTGTTTTTT. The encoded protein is CASRDPGELFF.

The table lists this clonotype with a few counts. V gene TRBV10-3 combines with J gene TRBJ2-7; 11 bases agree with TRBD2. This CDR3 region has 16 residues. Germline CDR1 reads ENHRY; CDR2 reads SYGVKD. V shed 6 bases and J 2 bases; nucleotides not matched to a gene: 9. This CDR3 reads CAIRATGTSGAYEQYF. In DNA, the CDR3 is TGTGCCATCAGAGCTACCGGGACTAGCGGCGCCTACGAGCAGTACTTC.

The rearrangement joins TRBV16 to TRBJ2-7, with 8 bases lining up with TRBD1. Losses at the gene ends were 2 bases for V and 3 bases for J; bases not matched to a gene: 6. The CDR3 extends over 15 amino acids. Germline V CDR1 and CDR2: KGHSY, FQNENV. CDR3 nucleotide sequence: TGTGCCAGCAGCCAAGGGACAGGTGGAGACTACGAGCAGTACTTC. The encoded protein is CASSQGTGGDYEQYF.

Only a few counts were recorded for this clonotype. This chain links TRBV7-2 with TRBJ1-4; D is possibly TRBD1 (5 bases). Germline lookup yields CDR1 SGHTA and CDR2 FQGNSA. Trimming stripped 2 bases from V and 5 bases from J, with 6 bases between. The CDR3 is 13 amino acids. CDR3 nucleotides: TGTGCCAGCAGCTTATGGGGGAATGAAAAACTGTTTTTT. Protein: CASSLWGNEKLFF.

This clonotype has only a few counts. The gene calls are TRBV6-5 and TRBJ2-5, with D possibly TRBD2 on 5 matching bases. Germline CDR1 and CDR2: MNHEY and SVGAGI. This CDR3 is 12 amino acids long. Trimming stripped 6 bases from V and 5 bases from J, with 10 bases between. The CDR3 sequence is CASSSGSETQYF. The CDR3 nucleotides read TGTGCCAGCAGCTCGGGGTCGGAGACCCAGTACTTC.

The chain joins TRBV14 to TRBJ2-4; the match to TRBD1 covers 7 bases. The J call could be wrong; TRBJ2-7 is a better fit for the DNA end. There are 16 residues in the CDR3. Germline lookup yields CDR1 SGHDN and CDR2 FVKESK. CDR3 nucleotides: TGTGCCAGCAGCCAAGATAACTGGGACAGACCCTACGAGCAGTACTTC. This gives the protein CASSQDNWDRPYEQYF.

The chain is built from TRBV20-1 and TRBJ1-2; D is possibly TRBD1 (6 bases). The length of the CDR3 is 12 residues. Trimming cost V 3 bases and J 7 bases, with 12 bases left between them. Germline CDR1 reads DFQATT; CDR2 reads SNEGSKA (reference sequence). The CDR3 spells CSARVTGTGYTF. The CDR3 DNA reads TGCAGTGCTAGGGTAACAGGGACTGGCTACACCTTC.

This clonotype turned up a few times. Here the CDR3 reads CASSEYGKDRGGGYTF. Here the CDR3 DNA reads TGTGCCAGCAGTGAATATGGAAAGGACAGAGGGGGAGGCTACACCTTC. The chain has TRBV25-1 and TRBJ1-2; D may be TRBD1 (6 bases). Germline lookup yields CDR1 MGHDK and CDR2 SYGVNS. The CDR3 consists of 16 residues. The V and J ends lost 0 bases and 8 bases respectively, with 19 bases between them.

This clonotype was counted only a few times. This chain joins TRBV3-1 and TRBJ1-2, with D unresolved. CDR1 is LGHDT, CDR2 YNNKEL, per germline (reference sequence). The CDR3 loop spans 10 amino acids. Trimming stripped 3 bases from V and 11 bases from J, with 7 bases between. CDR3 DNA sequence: TGTGCCAGCAGCCAGCGAGGATACACCTTC. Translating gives CASSQRGYTF.

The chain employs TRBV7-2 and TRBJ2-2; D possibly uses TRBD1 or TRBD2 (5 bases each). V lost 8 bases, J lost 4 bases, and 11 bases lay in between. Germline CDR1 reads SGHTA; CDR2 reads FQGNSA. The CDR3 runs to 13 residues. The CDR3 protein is CASAPGLTGELFF. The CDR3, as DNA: TGTGCCAGCGCCCCGGGGCTCACCGGGGAGCTGTTTTTT.

In nucleotides, the CDR3 is TGTGCCAGCAGTTCTCCGGGACTAGCGCCCCCCTACGAGCAGTACTTC. Residues: CASSSPGLAPPYEQYF. V gene TRBV28 combines with J gene TRBJ2-7, with 10 bases identical to TRBD2. Germline V gene lookup returns CDR1 MDHEN and CDR2 SYDVKM. Losses at the gene ends were 4 bases for V and 2 bases for J; bases not matched to a gene: 8. The CDR3 has 16 residues. Filled out from reference TRBV28 and TRBJ2-7, the complete variable domain reads DVKVTQSSRYLVKRTGEKVFLECVQDMDHENMFWYRQDPGLGLRLIYFSYDVKMKEKGDIPEGYSVSREKKERFSLILESASTNQTSMYLCASSSPGLAPPYEQYFGPGTRLTVT.

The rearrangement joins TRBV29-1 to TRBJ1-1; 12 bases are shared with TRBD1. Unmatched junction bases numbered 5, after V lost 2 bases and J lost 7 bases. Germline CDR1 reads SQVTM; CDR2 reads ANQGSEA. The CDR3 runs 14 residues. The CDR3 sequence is CSVELGQGAGEAFF. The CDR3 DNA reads TGCAGCGTTGAACTGGGACAGGGGGCGGGTGAAGCTTTCTTT. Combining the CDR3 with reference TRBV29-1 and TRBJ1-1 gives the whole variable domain SAVISQKPSRDICQRGTSLTIQCQVDSQVTMMFWYRQQPGQSLTLIATANQGSEATYESGFVIDKFPISRPNLTFSTLTVSNMSPEDSSIYLCSVELGQGAGEAFFGQGTRLTVV.

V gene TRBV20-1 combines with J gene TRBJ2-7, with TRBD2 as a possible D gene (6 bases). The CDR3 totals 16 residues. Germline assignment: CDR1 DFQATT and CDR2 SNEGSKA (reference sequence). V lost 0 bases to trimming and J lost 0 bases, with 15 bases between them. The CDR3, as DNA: TGCAGTGCTAGAGATCAACTTCGGGACTTCTCCTACGAGCAGTACTTC. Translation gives CSARDQLRDFSYEQYF.